Presented here are 21 T cell receptor beta chains from one specimen sequenced in a study of control samples from healthy donors and cancer patients. Produced via immunoSEQ multiplex PCR; TCRdb's table is partial and in-frame only. The sample includes 150,000 to 200,000 clones, under 95% of them seen just once. The sequenced sample consisted of blood. The receptors stem from a woman aged 18-29 years in good health.

This clone was observed a single time. The chain recombines TRBV2 with TRBJ1-1; D unresolved. The CDR3 covers 13 residues. Trimming left V 5 bases short and J 2 bases short, with 9 bases between. CDR1 is SNHLY, CDR2 FYNNEI, per germline. The DNA for the CDR3 is TGTGCCAGCAGTCCTATGCGAAACACTGAAGCTTTCTTT. Amino acid sequence: CASSPMRNTEAFF.

The chain is built from TRBV9 and TRBJ1-4; D is unclear. Germline CDR1 and CDR2: SGDLS and YYNGEE. The CDR3 is 15 amino acids. Trimming stripped 0 bases from V and 5 bases from J, with 11 bases between. Here the CDR3 DNA reads TGTGCCAGCAGCGTAGAGAGCGGAAAAAATGAAAAACTGTTTTTT. It codes for CASSVESGKNEKLFF.

The V gene is TRBV9, the J gene TRBJ2-1; 7 bases are shared with TRBD1. This CDR3 has 15 residues. Germline values: CDR1 SGDLS, CDR2 YYNGEE. The V and J ends lost 0 bases and 2 bases, in that order; junction bases with no gene match: 2. The CDR3 DNA reads as TGTGCCAGCAGCGTAGACGGACAGGCCTACAATGAGCAGTTCTTC. Protein: CASSVDGQAYNEQFF. Full variable domain (outside the CDR3, taken from reference TRBV9 and TRBJ2-1): DSGVTQTPKHLITATGQRVTLRCSPRSGDLSVYWYQQSLDQGLQFLIQYYNGEERAKGNILERFSAQQFPDLHSELNLSSLELGDSALYFCASSVDGQAYNEQFFGPGTRLTVL.

CDR3 sequence: CASSVDWGNYGYTF. CDR3 nucleotides: TGTGCCAGCAGCGTAGATTGGGGAAACTATGGCTACACCTTC. The V call is TRBV9, the J call TRBJ1-2, with unresolved D. Trimming left V 0 bases short and J 2 bases short, with 8 bases between. This CDR3 is built from 14 residues. Germline CDR1 SGDLS, CDR2 YYNGEE.

The chain is built from TRBV11-3 and TRBJ1-1; D is possibly TRBD1 (6 bases). This CDR3 comprises 16 residues. V was clipped by 6 bases and J by 5 bases, with 22 bases between them. Germline CDR1 is SGHNT and CDR2 is YENEEA. CDR3: CASSPGRARGGTEAFF. Here the CDR3 DNA reads TGTGCCAGCAGTCCCGGCCGGGCTAGAGGGGGTACTGAAGCTTTCTTT.

This chain connects TRBV20-1 to TRBJ2-7; no clear D gene. Between the trimmed V and J ends, which lost 3 bases and 4 bases, there was a span of 13 bases. CDR3 size: 13 residues. The germline V gene has CDR1 DFQATT and CDR2 SNEGSKA (reference sequence). In DNA, the CDR3 is TGCAGTGCTAGTCGTGGACCGCAGTACGAGCAGTACTTC. Translation gives CSASRGPQYEQYF.

The chain links TRBV7-2 to TRBJ2-7, with 11 bases matching TRBD1. In germline, CDR1 is SGHTA, CDR2 FQGNSA. This CDR3 is 14 amino acids long. V shed 4 bases and J 3 bases; nucleotides not matched to a gene: 2. In nucleotides, the CDR3 is TGTGCCAGCAGCTGGACAGGGGGCCTCTACGAGCAGTACTTC. This gives the protein CASSWTGGLYEQYF.

The gene calls are TRBV29-1 and TRBJ1-2; maybe TRBD1 (5 bases). This CDR3 spans 11 amino acids. V lost 6 bases to trimming and J lost 8 bases, with 13 bases between them. Germline CDR1 and CDR2: SQVTM and ANQGSEA. CDR3 sequence: CSVDGAWGYTF. CDR3 coding DNA: TGCAGCGTGGACGGGGCGTGGGGCTACACCTTC. The full variable domain, with the rest looked up from reference TRBV29-1 and TRBJ1-2, is SAVISQKPSRDICQRGTSLTIQCQVDSQVTMMFWYRQQPGQSLTLIATANQGSEATYESGFVIDKFPISRPNLTFSTLTVSNMSPEDSSIYLCSVDGAWGYTFGSGTRLTVV.

This chain uses TRBV4-1 with TRBJ1-2; D uncertain. This CDR3 region has 14 residues. The V and J ends lost 1 base and 10 bases respectively, with 16 bases between them. CDR1 MGHRA and CDR2 YSYEKL come from the germline V gene. CDR3 sequence (DNA): TGCGCCAGCAGCCAAGTTGGTAGAAATTGGGTCTACACCTTC. Amino acids: CASSQVGRNWVYTF.

The rearrangement links TRBV11-2 to TRBJ2-7; 8 bases fit TRBD1. The V segment lost 5 bases and the J segment 2 bases; nucleotides outside the gene matches: 14. The CDR3 sequence is 17 residues long. Germline values: CDR1 SGHAT, CDR2 FQNNGV. The chain's CDR3 is CASSHYRGGTGTYEQYF. CDR3 bases: TGTGCCAGCAGCCACTATCGAGGGGGGACAGGTACCTACGAGCAGTACTTC.

This chain joins TRBV5-6 and TRBJ2-3, with TRBD1 as a possible D gene (6 bases). With 3 bases removed from V and 0 bases from J, the gap between germline ends came to 14 bases. This CDR3 has 16 residues. Germline V gene data show CDR1 as SGHDT and CDR2 as YYEEEE. The CDR3 region is CASSSLDRTSTDTQYF. The CDR3 region has the DNA TGTGCCAGCAGCTCCCTTGACAGGACTAGCACAGATACGCAGTATTTT.

V usage is TRBV9 and J usage is TRBJ2-3, with D perhaps matching TRBD2 (6 bases). This CDR3 region has 14 residues. V lost 3 bases to trimming and J lost 3 bases, with 11 bases between them. Germline CDR1 reads SGDLS; CDR2 reads YYNGEE. This chain's CDR3 is CASSGRVRTDTQYF. The CDR3 DNA is TGTGCCAGCAGCGGGAGGGTCAGGACAGATACGCAGTATTTT.

This sequence joins TRBV9 and TRBJ2-7; D ambiguous. The CDR3 is 11 amino acids. V lost 4 bases and J 4 bases, leaving 6 bases between the germline ends. The V gene's germline CDR1 is SGDLS and CDR2 YYNGEE. The CDR3 spells CASSLGYEQYF. The CDR3 nucleotides are TGTGCCAGCAGCCTGGGATACGAGCAGTACTTC.

The genes are TRBV23-1 and TRBJ1-5; D uncertain. TRBV23-1 is an ORF for which the function is uncertain. V was clipped by 6 bases and J by 2 bases, with 17 bases between them. There are 16 residues in the CDR3. CDR3 sequence (DNA): TGCGCCAGCAGACGCCGGGCCGGCGGGGGCAATCAGCCCCAGCATTTT. Translated: CASRRRAGGGNQPQHF.

The chain links TRBV24-1 to TRBJ2-3; 7 nucleotides align to TRBD2. The V gene end was trimmed by 0 bases and the J gene end by 1 base; junction bases not matched to a gene: 0. The germline gives CDR1 KGHDR, CDR2 SFDVKD. The CDR3 spans 15 residues. CDR3 nucleotides: TGTGCCACCAGTGATTTGACTAGCGGCACAGATACGCAGTATTTT. This encodes CATSDLTSGTDTQYF.

The rearrangement joins TRBV7-9 to TRBJ2-3; D is unresolved. V dropped 3 bases and J dropped 0 bases, with 7 bases sitting between them. Germline assignment: CDR1 SEHNR and CDR2 FQNEAQ (reference sequence). The length of the CDR3 is 14 residues. The CDR3 spells CASSLSLSTDTQYF. The CDR3 coding sequence is TGTGCCAGCAGCTTGAGTCTTAGCACAGATACGCAGTATTTT.

This clone was counted once. The chain employs TRBV4-3 and TRBJ2-3; 9 bases fit TRBD2. Trimming removed 0 bases from V and 2 bases from J; junction bases left unmatched: 6. The CDR3 loop spans 17 amino acids. Germline loops: CDR1 LGHNA, CDR2 YSLEER. The CDR3 DNA follows: TGCGCCAGCAGCCAAGAAAGTAGCGGGGGAGACACAGATACGCAGTATTTT. This encodes CASSQESSGGDTDTQYF.

The rearrangement joins TRBV11-3 to TRBJ2-5; D unclear. The CDR3 sequence is 12 residues long. Germline V gives CDR1 SGHNT, CDR2 YENEEA. V was clipped by 0 bases and J by 5 bases, with 4 bases between them. CDR3 bases: TGTGCCAGCAGCTTAGATGGGGAGACCCAGTACTTC. Amino acids: CASSLDGETQYF.

This clone was detected a few times. The V and J genes are TRBV10-2 and TRBJ1-1, with 10 bases lining up with TRBD1. The CDR3 is 16 amino acids. The V gene end was trimmed by 3 bases and the J gene end by 5 bases; junction bases not matched to a gene: 9. Germline-derived CDR1 and CDR2 are WSHSY and SAAADI. CDR3 in amino acids: CASSELTTGGFTEAFF. The CDR3 DNA sequence: TGCGCCAGCAGTGAACTTACGACAGGGGGCTTTACTGAAGCTTTCTTT.

This chain connects TRBV9 to TRBJ2-5, with TRBD2 as a possible D gene (6 bases). Trimming took off 3 bases at V and 1 base at J, with 10 bases between the two ends. The germline V gene encodes CDR1 SGDLS and CDR2 YYNGEE. CDR3 length: 14 residues. CDR3 bases: TGTGCCAGCAGCGGTGGGAGGCTCCAAGAGACCCAGTACTTC. It codes for CASSGGRLQETQYF.

The chain is built from TRBV6-5 and TRBJ2-7, with D tentatively TRBD1 or TRBD2 (5 bases each). Germline lookup yields CDR1 MNHEY and CDR2 SVGAGI. The ends were cut back, 8 bases at V and 3 bases at J, with 17 bases in the middle. The CDR3 loop spans 14 amino acids. Written as DNA, the CDR3 is TGTGCCAGCCAACCGTCGGGGCTCCTCTACGAGCAGTACTTC. Translation gives CASQPSGLLYEQYF.